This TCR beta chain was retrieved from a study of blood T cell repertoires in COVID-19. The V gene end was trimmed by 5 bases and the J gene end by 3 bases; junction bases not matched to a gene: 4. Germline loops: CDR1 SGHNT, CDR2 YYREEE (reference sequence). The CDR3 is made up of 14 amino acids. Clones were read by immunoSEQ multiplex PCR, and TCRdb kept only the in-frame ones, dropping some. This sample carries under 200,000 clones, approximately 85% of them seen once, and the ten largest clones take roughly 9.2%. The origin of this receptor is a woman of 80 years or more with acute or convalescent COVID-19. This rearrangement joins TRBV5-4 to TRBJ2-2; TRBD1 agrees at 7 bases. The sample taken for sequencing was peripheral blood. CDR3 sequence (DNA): TGTGCCAGCAGTGCTGACAGGGACACCGGGGAGCTGTTTTTT. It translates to CASSADRDTGELFF.